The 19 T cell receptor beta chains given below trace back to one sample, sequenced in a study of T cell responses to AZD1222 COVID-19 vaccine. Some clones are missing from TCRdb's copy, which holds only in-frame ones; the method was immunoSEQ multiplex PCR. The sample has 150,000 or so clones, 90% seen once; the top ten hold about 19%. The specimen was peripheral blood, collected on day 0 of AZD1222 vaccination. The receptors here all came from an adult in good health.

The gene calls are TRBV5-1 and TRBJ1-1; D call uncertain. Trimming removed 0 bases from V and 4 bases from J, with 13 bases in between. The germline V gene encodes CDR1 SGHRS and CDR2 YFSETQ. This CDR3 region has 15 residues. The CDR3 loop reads CASSLAVGSSTEAFF. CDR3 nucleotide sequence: TGCGCCAGCAGCTTGGCTGTCGGGTCCTCCACTGAAGCTTTCTTT.

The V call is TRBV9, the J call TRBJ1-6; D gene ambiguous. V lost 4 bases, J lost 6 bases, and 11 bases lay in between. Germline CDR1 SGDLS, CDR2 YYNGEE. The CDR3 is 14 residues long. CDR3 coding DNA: TGTGCCAGCAGCCTTGGAGCAATTAATTCACCCCTCCACTTT. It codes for CASSLGAINSPLHF. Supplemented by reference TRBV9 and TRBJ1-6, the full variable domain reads DSGVTQTPKHLITATGQRVTLRCSPRSGDLSVYWYQQSLDQGLQFLIQYYNGEERAKGNILERFSAQQFPDLHSELNLSSLELGDSALYFCASSLGAINSPLHFGNGTRLTVT.

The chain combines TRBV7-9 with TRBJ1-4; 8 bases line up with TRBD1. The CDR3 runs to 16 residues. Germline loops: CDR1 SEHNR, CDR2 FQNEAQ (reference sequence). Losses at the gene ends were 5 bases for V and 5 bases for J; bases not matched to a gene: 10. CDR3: CASSHRDRMTNEKLFF. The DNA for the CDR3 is TGTGCCAGCAGCCACCGGGACAGGATGACAAATGAAAAACTGTTTTTT. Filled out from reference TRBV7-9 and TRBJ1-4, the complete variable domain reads DTGVSQNPRHKITKRGQNVTFRCDPISEHNRLYWYRQTLGQGPEFLTYFQNEAQLEKSRLLSDRFSAERPKGSFSTLEIQRTEQGDSAMYLCASSHRDRMTNEKLFFGSGTQLSVL.

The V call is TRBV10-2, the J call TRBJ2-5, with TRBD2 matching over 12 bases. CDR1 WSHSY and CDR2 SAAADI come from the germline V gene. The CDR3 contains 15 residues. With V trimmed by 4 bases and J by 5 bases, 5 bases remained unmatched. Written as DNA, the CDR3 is TGCGCCAGCAGTGGTTCCGGGACTAGCGGGGAGACCCAGTACTTC. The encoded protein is CASSGSGTSGETQYF.

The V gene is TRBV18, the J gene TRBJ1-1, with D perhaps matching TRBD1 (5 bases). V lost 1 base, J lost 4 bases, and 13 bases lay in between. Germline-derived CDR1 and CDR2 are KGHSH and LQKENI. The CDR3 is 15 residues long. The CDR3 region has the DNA TGTGCCAGCTCACCACGGGGTGCCCAGGGCACTGAAGCTTTCTTT. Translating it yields CASSPRGAQGTEAFF.

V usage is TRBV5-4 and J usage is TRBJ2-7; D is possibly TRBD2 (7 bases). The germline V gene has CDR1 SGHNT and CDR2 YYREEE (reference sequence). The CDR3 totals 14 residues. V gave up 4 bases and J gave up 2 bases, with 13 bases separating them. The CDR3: CASSQGGEAYEQYF. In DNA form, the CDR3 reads TGTGCCAGCAGCCAAGGGGGGGAAGCCTACGAGCAGTACTTC.

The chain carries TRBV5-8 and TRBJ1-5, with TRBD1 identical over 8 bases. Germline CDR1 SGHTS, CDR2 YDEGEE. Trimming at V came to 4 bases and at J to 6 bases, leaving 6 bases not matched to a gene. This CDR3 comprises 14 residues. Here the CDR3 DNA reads TGTGCCAGCAGCCGAGGGACAGGCCCTCAGCCCCAGCATTTT. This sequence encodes CASSRGTGPQPQHF.

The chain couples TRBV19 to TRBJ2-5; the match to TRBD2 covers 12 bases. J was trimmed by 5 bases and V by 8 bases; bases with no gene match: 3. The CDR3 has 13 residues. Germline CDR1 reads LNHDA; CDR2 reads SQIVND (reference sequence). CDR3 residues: CASASGRAETQYF. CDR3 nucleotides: TGTGCCAGTGCTAGCGGGAGGGCGGAGACCCAGTACTTC.

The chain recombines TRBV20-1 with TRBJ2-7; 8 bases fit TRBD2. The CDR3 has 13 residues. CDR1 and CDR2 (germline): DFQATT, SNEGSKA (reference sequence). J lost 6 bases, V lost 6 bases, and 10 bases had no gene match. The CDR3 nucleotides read TGCAGTGCAAGTCTAGCGGGCCACGGCGAGCAGTACTTC. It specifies CSASLAGHGEQYF.

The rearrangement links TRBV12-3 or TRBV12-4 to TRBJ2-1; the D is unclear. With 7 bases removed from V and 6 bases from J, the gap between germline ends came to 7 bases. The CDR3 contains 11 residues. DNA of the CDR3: TGTGCCAGCATTGACCTCAATGAGCAGTTCTTC. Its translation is CASIDLNEQFF.

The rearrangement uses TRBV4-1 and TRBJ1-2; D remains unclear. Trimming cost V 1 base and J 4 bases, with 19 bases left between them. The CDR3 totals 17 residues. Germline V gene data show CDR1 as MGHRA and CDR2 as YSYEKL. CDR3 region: CASSQALQNTKVYGYTF. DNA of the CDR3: TGCGCCAGCAGCCAAGCCTTGCAGAACACTAAGGTCTATGGCTACACCTTC.

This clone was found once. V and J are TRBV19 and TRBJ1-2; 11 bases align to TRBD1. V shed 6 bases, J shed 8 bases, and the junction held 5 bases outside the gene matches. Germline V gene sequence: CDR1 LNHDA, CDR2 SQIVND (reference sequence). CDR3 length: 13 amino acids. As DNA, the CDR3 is TGTGCCAGTAGCCCGGACAGGGGGCGAGGCTACACCTTC. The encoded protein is CASSPDRGRGYTF. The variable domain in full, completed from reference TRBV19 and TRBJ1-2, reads DGGITQSPKYLFRKEGQNVTLSCEQNLNHDAMYWYRQDPGQGLRLIYYSQIVNDFQKGDIAEGYSVSREKKESFPLTVTSAQKNPTAFYLCASSPDRGRGYTFGSGTRLTVV.

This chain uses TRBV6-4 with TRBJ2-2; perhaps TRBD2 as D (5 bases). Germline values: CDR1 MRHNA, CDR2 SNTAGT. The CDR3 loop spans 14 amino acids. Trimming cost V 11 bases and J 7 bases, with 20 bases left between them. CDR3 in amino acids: CAVSADPGSGELFF. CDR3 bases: TGTGCCGTCTCGGCGGATCCGGGAAGCGGGGAGCTGTTTTTT.

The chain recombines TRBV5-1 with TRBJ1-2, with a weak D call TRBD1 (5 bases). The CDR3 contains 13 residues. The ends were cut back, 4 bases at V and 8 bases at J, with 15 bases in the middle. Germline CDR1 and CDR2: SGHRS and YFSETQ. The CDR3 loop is CASSREGDGGYTF. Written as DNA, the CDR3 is TGCGCCAGCAGCCGGGAAGGGGATGGGGGCTACACCTTC.

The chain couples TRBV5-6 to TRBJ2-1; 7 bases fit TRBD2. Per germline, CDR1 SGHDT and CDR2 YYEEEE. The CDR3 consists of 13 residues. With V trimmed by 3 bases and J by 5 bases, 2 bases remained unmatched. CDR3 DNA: TGTGCCAGCAGCTGGGACTATGACAATGAGCAGTTCTTC. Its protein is CASSWDYDNEQFF.

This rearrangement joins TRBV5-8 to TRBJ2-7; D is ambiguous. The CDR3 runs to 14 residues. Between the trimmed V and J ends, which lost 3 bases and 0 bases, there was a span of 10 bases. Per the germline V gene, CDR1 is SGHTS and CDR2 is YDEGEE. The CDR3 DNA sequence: TGTGCCAGCAGCTGGGTCGCCTCCTCCTACGAGCAGTACTTC. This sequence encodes CASSWVASSYEQYF.

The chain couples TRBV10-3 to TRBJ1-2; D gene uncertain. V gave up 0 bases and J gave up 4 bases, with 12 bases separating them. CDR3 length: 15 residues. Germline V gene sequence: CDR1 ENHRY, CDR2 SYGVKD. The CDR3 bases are TGTGCCATCAGTGAGTCGACTGGCACCTTCTATGGCTACACCTTC. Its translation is CAISESTGTFYGYTF.

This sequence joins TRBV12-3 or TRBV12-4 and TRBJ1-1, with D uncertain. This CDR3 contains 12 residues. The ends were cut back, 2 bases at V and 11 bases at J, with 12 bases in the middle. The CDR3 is CASSLRQARAFF. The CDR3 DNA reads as TGTGCCAGCAGTTTAAGGCAGGCCAGGGCTTTCTTT.

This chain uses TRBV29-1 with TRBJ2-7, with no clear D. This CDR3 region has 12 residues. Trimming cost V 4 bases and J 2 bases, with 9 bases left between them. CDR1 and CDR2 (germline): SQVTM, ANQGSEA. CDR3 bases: TGCAGCGTTGGAAGGGCGACCTACGAGCAGTACTTC. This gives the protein CSVGRATYEQYF.